Below, 6 T cell receptor beta chains from the same sample are listed, as sequenced in a study of T-cell reconstitution after alpha-beta-depleted transplantation in children. Unique molecular identifiers were incorporated during preparation of the TCRbeta library. TCRdb redid the calling of the PCR reads with MiXCR, one entry per CDR3 protein. The table has roughly 610,000 distinct CDR3 sequences, about 10% seen once. The sequencing here drew on PBMCs from the stem cell graft donor, taken from the stem cell graft. These receptors originate from a human donor who donated a stem cell graft to a child with acute myeloid leukemia.

This chain uses TRBV20-1 with TRBJ1-5; 9 nucleotides agree with TRBD1. The CDR3 runs to 16 residues. Germline V gives CDR1 DFQATT, CDR2 SNEGSKA (reference sequence). The trim removed 5 bases at V and 6 bases at J, leaving 14 bases unmatched. The CDR3 region has the DNA TGCAGTGCTGGACCGGGACAGGGAGTATTGAGTCAGCCCCAGCATTTT. Encoded protein: CSAGPGQGVLSQPQHF.

This clonotype occurred many times. The V and J genes are TRBV20-1 and TRBJ2-1; 10 bases map to TRBD2. Trimming removed 1 base from V and 11 bases from J; junction bases left unmatched: 8. CDR3 length: 14 residues. The germline gives CDR1 DFQATT, CDR2 SNEGSKA (reference sequence). The CDR3 protein is CSARGTSGTMKQFF. CDR3 coding DNA: TGCAGTGCTAGAGGCACTAGCGGGACAATGAAGCAGTTCTTC.

This chain connects TRBV14 to TRBJ2-1, with TRBD2 as a possible D gene (5 bases). Germline values: CDR1 SGHDN, CDR2 FVKESK. There are 13 residues in the CDR3. The V gene lost 4 bases and the J gene lost 8 bases, with 12 bases spanning the gap. The CDR3 region is CASSPLGGYEQFF. In DNA form, the CDR3 reads TGTGCCAGCAGCCCCCTCGGAGGTTATGAGCAGTTCTTC.

The chain recombines TRBV7-8 with TRBJ1-1; D is possibly TRBD1 (5 bases). CDR1 and CDR2 (germline): SGHVS, FQNEAQ. This CDR3 comprises 13 residues. Trimming took 7 bases from V and 2 from J, leaving 11 bases between them. DNA for the CDR3: TGTGCCAGCACCCCCGGGGGAAACACTGAAGCTTTCTTT. Residues: CASTPGGNTEAFF.

This clonotype has more than one count but fewer than ten. The chain is built from TRBV9 and TRBJ2-1; no clear D. This CDR3 region has 13 residues. The V end was cut by 2 bases, the J end by 6 bases, with 9 bases between. Germline CDR1 reads SGDLS; CDR2 reads YYNGEE. In nucleotides, the CDR3 is TGTGCCAGCAGCGTGGTTGGGGTCAATGAGCAGTTCTTC. This encodes CASSVVGVNEQFF.

This clonotype appeared many times. V usage is TRBV6-2 or TRBV6-3 and J usage is TRBJ2-2; D is perhaps TRBD2 (6 bases). Germline CDR1 MNHEY, CDR2 SVGEGT. CDR3 length: 18 amino acids. Trimming left V 6 bases short and J 0 bases short, with 20 bases between. CDR3 bases: TGTGCCAGCAGCAACCGGGGAGAAGCGGGTTCGAACACCGGGGAGCTGTTTTTT. This sequence encodes CASSNRGEAGSNTGELFF.